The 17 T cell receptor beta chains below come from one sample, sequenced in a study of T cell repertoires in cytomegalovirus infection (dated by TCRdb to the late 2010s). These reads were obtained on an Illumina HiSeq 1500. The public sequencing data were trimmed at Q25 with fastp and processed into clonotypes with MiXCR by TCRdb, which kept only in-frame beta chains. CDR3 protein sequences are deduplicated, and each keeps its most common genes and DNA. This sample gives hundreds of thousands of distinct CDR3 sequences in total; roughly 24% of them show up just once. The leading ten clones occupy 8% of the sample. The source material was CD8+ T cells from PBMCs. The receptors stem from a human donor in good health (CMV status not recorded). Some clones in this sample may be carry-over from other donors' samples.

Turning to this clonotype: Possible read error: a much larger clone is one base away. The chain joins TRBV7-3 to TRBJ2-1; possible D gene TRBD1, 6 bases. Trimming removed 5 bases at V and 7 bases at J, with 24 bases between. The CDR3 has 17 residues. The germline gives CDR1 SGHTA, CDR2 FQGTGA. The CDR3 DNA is TGTGCCAGCAGCCAAATACGGGGACACGACTCTAGGAATGAGCAGTTCTTC. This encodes CASSQIRGHDSRNEQFF. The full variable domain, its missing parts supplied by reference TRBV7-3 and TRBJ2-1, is GAGVSQTPSNKVTEKGKYVELRCDPISGHTALYWYRQSLGQGPEFLIYFQGTGAADDSGLPNDRFFAVRPEGSVSTLKIQRTERGDSAVYLCASSQIRGHDSRNEQFFGPGTRLTVL.

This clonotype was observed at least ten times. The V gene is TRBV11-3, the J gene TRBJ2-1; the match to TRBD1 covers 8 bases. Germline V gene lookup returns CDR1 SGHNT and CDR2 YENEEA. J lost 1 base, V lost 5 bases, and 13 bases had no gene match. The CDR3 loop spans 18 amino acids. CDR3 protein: CASSPEGIGQGSYNEQFF. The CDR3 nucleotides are TGTGCCAGCAGCCCGGAGGGGATCGGACAGGGATCCTACAATGAGCAGTTCTTC.

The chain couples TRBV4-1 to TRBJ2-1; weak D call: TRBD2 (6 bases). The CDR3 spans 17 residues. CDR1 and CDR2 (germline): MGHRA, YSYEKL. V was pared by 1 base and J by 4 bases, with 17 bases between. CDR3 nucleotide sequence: TGCGCCAGCAGCCAAGCTCTATTATCGGGGGTATACAATGAGCAGTTCTTC. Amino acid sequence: CASSQALLSGVYNEQFF.

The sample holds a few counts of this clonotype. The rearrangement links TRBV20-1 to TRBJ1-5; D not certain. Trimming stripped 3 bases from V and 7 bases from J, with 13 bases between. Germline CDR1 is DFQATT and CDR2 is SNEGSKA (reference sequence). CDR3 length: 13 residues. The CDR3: CSASMRRIQPQHF. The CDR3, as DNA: TGCAGTGCTAGCATGCGTAGAATCCAGCCCCAGCATTTT.

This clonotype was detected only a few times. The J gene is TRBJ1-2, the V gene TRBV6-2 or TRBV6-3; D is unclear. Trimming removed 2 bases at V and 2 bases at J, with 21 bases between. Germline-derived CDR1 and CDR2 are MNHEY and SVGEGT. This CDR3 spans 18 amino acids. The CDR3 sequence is CASSYIQPTEPYNYGYTF. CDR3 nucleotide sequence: TGTGCCAGCAGTTACATTCAGCCCACAGAGCCTTACAACTATGGCTACACCTTC.

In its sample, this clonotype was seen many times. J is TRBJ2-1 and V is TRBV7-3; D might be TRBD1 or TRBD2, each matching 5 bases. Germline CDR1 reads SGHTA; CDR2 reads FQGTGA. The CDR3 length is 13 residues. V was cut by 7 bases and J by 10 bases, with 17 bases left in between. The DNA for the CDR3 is TGTGCCAGCAAAAACGAGGGGCGAGGCGAGCAGTTCTTC. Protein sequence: CASKNEGRGEQFF.

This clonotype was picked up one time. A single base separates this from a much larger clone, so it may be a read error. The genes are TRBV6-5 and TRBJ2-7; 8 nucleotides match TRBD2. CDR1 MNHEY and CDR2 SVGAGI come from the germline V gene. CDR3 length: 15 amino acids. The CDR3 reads CANSYSGGGPYEQYF. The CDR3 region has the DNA TGTGCCAACAGTTACTCGGGCGGGGGGCCCTACGAGCAGTACTTC.

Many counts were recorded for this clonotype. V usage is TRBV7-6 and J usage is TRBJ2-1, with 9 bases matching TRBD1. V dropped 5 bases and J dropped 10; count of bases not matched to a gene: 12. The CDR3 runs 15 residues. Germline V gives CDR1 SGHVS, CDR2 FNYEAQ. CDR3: CASSPTGTGSGEQFF. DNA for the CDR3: TGTGCCAGCAGCCCCACGGGGACAGGGTCGGGCGAGCAGTTCTTC.

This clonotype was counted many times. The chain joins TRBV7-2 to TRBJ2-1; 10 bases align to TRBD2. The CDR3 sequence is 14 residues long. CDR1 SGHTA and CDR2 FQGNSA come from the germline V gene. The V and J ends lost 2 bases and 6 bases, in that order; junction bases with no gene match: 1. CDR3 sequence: CASSLSGGANEQFF. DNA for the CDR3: TGTGCCAGCAGCTTAAGCGGGGGGGCCAATGAGCAGTTCTTC.

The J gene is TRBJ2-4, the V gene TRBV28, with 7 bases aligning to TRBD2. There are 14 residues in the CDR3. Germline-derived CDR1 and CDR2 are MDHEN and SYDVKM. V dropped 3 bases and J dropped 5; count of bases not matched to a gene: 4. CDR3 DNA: TGTGCCAGCAGTTTTTATCGGGAGGAAAACATTCAGTACTTC. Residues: CASSFYREENIQYF.

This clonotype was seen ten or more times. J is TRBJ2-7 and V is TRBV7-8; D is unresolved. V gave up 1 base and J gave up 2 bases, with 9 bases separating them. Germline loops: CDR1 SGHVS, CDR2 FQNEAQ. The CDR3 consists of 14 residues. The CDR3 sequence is CASSLEGITYEQYV. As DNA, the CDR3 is TGTGCCAGCAGCTTAGAAGGGATTACCTACGAGCAGTACGTC.

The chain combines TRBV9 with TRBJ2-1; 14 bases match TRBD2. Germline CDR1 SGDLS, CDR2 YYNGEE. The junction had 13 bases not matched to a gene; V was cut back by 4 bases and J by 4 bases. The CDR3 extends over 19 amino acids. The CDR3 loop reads CASSPNPGLAGEKYNEQFF. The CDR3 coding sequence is TGTGCCAGCAGCCCAAACCCGGGACTAGCGGGGGAGAAGTACAATGAGCAGTTCTTC.

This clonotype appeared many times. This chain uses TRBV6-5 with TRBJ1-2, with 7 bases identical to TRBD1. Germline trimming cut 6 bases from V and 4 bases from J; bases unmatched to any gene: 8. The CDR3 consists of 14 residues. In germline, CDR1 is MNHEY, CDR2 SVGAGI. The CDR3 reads CASSKKGAGYGYTF. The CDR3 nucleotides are TGTGCCAGCAGCAAGAAGGGGGCGGGCTATGGCTACACCTTC.

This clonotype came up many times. The CDR3 DNA sequence: TGTGCCAGCAGCTTAGGCATATCAAATGAGCAGTTCTTC. This gives the protein CASSLGISNEQFF. The rearrangement links TRBV7-2 to TRBJ2-1; D is uncertain. CDR1 and CDR2 from the germline V gene are SGHTA and FQGNSA. The V and J ends lost 1 base and 7 bases respectively, with 8 bases between them. This CDR3 spans 13 amino acids.

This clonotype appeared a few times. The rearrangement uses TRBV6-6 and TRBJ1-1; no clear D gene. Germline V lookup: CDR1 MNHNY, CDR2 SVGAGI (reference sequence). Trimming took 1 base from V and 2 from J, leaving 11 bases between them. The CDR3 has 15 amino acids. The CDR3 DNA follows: TGTGCCAGCAGTTACTACTCAGGCAGTAACACTGAAGCTTTCTTT. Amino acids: CASSYYSGSNTEAFF.

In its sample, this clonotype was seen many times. CDR3: CASSLGTFEQYV. CDR3 in DNA: TGTGCCAGCAGCTTAGGAACCTTCGAGCAGTACGTC. The V call is TRBV7-8, the J call TRBJ2-7; D gene ambiguous. Trimming shortened V by 1 base and J by 6 bases, and 7 bases separated the two germline ends. Per the germline V gene, CDR1 is SGHVS and CDR2 is FQNEAQ. This CDR3 region has 12 residues.

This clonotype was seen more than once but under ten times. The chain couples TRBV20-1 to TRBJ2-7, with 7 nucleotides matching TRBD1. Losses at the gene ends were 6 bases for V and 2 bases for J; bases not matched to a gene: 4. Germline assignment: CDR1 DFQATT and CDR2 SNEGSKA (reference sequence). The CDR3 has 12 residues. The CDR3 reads CSARDSPYEQYF. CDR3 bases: TGCAGTGCACGGGACAGCCCCTACGAGCAGTACTTC.